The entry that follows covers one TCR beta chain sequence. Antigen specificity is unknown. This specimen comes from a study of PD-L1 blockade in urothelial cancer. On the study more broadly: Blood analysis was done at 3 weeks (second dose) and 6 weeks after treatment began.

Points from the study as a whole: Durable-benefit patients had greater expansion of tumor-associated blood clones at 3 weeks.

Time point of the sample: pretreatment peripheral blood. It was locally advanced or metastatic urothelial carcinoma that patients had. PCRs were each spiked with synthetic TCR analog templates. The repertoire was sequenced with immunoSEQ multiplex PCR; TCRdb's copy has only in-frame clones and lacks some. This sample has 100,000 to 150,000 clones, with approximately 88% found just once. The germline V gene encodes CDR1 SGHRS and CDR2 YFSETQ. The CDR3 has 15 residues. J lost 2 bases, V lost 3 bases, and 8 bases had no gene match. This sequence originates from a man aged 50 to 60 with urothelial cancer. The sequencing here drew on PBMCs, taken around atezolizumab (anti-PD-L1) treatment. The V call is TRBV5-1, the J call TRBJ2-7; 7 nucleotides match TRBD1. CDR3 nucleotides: TGCGCCAGCAGCTCCTCGACAGGGCTAACCTACGAGCAGTACTTC. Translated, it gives CASSSSTGLTYEQYF.